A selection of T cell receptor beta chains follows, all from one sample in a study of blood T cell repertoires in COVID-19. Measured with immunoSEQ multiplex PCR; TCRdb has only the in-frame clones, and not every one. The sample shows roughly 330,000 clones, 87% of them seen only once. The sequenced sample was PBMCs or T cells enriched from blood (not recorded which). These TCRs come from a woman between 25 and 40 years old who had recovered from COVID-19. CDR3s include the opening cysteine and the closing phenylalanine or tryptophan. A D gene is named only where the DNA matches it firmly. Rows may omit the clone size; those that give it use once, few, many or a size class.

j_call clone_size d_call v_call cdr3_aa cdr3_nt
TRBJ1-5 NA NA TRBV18 CASSRTQVPISNQPQHF TGTGCCAGCTCAAGGACTCAAGTTCCAATTAGCAATCAGCCCCAGCATTTT
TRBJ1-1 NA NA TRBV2 CASRTQSQNTEAFF TGTGCCAGCAGGACTCAGTCCCAGAACACTGAAGCTTTCTTT
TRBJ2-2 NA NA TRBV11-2 CASSLHLPNTGELFF TGTGCCAGCAGCTTACACCTACCTAACACCGGGGAGCTGTTTTTT
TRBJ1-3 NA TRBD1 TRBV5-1 CASSLGGLSGNTIYF TGCGCCAGCAGCTTAGGGGGCCTCTCTGGAAACACCATATATTTT
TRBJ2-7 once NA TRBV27 CASSFLSYEQYF TGTGCCAGCAGTTTCCTGTCCTACGAGCAGTACTTC
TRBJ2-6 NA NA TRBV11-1 CASSLKDRRANVLTF TGTGCCAGCAGCTTAAAGGACAGAAGGGCCAACGTCCTGACTTTC
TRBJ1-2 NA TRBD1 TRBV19 CASSSTGTDYGPYGYTF TGTGCCAGTAGTTCAACCGGGACAGACTATGGGCCCTACGGCTACACCTTC
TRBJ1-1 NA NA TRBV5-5 CASSSGRGSAFF TGTGCCAGCAGCTCCGGGAGGGGTTCAGCTTTCTTT
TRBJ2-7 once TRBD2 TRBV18 CASSPEGQGLAGWTAYEQYF TGTGCCAGCTCACCGGAGGGGCAGGGACTAGCGGGCTGGACCGCCTACGAGCAGTACTTC
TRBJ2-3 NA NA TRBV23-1 CASSQYWQHREYF TGCGCCAGCAGTCAATATTGGCAACACAGGGAGTATTTT
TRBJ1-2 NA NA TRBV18 CASSPLSGGADYGYTF TGTGCCAGCTCACCACTCTCGGGGGGCGCGGATTATGGCTACACCTTC
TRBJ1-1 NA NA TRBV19 CASSIFAEAFF TGTGCCAGTAGTATTTTCGCTGAAGCTTTCTTT
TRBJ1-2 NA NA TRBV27 CASSLIAAGSHLGYTF TGTGCCAGCAGTTTAATAGCGGCAGGGAGTCATCTTGGCTACACCTTC
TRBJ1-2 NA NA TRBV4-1 CASSHELGVRNYGYTF TGCGCCAGCAGCCATGAGTTAGGGGTTCGAAACTATGGCTACACCTTC
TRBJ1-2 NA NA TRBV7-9 CASSPRQVINYGYTF TGTGCCAGCAGCCCCCGACAGGTGATTAACTATGGCTACACCTTC
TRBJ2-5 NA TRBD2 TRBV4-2 CASSQDKGRASGGLETQYF TGTGCCAGCAGCCAAGATAAGGGGAGAGCTAGCGGGGGGCTGGAGACCCAGTACTTC
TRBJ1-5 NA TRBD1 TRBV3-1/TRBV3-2 CASSQDISGTGINQPQHF TGTGCCAGCAGCCAAGATATCTCCGGGACAGGGATCAATCAGCCCCAGCATTTT
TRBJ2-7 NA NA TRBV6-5 CASTSGYLYYEQYF TGTGCCAGCACCTCGGGGTACCTTTACTACGAGCAGTACTTC
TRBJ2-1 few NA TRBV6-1 CASSVYSRDLYNEQFF TGTGCCAGCAGTGTTTATTCCAGGGATCTTTACAATGAGCAGTTCTTC
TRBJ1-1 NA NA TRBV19 CASSILAGTEAFF TGTGCCAGTAGTATACTAGCGGGGACTGAAGCTTTCTTT
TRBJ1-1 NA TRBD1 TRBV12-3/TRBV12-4 CASTLTGDTEAFF TGTGCCAGCACCCTGACAGGGGACACTGAAGCTTTCTTT
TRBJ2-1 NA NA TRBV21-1 CASSKELAGVFYNEQFF TGTGCCAGCAGCAAAGAGCTAGCGGGGGTTTTCTACAATGAGCAGTTCTTC
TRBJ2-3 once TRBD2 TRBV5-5 CASSLGGLAGAGDTQYF TGTGCCAGCAGCTTGGGGGGACTAGCGGGGGCCGGAGATACGCAGTATTTT
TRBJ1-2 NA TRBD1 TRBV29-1 CSVGDRDRTYGYTF TGCAGCGTTGGGGATCGGGACAGAACCTATGGCTACACCTTC
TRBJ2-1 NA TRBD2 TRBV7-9 CASSPQTSGGDNEQFF TGTGCCAGCAGCCCTCAAACTAGCGGGGGGGACAATGAGCAGTTCTTC
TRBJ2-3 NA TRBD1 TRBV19 CASSSQGVADTQYF TGTGCCAGTAGTAGTCAGGGGGTAGCAGATACGCAGTATTTT
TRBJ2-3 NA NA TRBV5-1 CASSVALRADTQYF TGCGCCAGCAGCGTCGCTCTCCGCGCAGATACGCAGTATTTT
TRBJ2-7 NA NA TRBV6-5 CASMVTVSSYEQYF TGTGCCAGCATGGTCACGGTTTCCTCCTACGAGCAGTACTTC
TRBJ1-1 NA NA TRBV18 CASSETGSGTEAFF TGTGCCAGCTCAGAAACAGGGTCGGGCACTGAAGCTTTCTTT
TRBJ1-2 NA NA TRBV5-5 CASSPDTYGYTF TGTGCCAGCAGCCCGGACACATATGGCTACACCTTC
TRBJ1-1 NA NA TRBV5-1 CASRAVNTEAFF TGCGCCAGCAGGGCAGTTAACACTGAAGCTTTCTTT
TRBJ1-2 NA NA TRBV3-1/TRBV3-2 CASSPSELGYTF TGTGCCAGCAGCCCGAGTGAACTCGGCTACACCTTC
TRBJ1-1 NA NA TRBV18 CASSPRGGHTEAFF TGTGCCAGCTCACCACGGGGGGGCCACACTGAAGCTTTCTTT
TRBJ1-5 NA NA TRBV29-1 CSVEDGRRSACQPQHF TGCAGCGTTGAAGATGGGAGACGGTCAGCCTGTCAGCCCCAGCATTTT
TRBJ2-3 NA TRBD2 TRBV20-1 CSASNPSGGITDTQYF TGCAGTGCTAGTAACCCTAGCGGGGGCATCACAGATACGCAGTATTTT
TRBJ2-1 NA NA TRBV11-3 CASSLDSYNEQFF TGTGCCAGCAGCTTAGACTCTTACAATGAGCAGTTCTTC
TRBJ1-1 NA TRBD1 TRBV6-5 CASRPQQGSGTEAFF TGTGCCAGCAGACCTCAACAGGGGTCTGGCACTGAAGCTTTCTTT
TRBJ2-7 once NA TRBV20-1 CSASLGSFSTYEQYF TGCAGTGCTAGTCTGGGGAGTTTTTCGACCTACGAGCAGTACTTC
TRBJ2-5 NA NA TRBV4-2 CASSQDASEETQYF TGTGCCAGCAGCCAAGATGCTTCAGAAGAGACCCAGTACTTC